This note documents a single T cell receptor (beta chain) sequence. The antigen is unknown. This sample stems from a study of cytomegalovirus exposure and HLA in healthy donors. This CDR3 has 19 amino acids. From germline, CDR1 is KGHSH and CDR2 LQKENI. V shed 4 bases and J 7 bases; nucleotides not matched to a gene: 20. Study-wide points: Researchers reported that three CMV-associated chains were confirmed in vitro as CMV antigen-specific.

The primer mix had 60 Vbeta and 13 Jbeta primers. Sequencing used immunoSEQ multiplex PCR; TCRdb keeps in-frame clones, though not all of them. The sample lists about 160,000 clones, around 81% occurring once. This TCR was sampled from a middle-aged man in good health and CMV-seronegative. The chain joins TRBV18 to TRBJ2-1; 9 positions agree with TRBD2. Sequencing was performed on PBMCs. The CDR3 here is CASSRRDTLAGAVGNEQFF. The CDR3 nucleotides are TGTGCCAGCTCACGACGGGACACTTTAGCGGGAGCAGTTGGAAATGAGCAGTTCTTC.